These 3 T cell receptor beta chains were sequenced from one sample in a study of shared clonotypes between healthy human individuals. Generated by immunoSEQ multiplex PCR, the TCRdb table keeps only in-frame clones and is missing some. The table records over 800,000 clones, 80% to 95% of them present only once. Naive CD8 cells, CD45RO-negative and positively selected for CCR7, excluded terminally differentiated effector memory CD45RA+ cells. Sample: naive CD8+ T cells sorted from blood. These receptors all come from a man between 25 and 39 years old in good health.

The rearrangement joins TRBV29-1 to TRBJ1-1; D is perhaps TRBD1 (5 bases). This CDR3 has 11 amino acids. Trimming stripped 4 bases from V and 6 bases from J, with 9 bases between. Germline loops: CDR1 SQVTM, CDR2 ANQGSEA. The CDR3 region is CSVGGEAEAFF. The CDR3 DNA reads as TGCAGCGTTGGAGGGGAAGCTGAAGCTTTCTTT.

The rearrangement links TRBV18 to TRBJ2-1, with TRBD2 identical over 9 bases. The CDR3 totals 20 residues. Unmatched junction bases numbered 20, after V lost 3 bases and J lost 5 bases. Germline-derived CDR1 and CDR2 are KGHSH and LQKENI. This CDR3 is CASSPRLAGRVEGPNNEQFF. CDR3 DNA sequence: TGTGCCAGCTCACCCCGTCTAGCGGGAAGGGTCGAAGGGCCCAACAATGAGCAGTTCTTC.

This sequence joins TRBV7-9 and TRBJ2-4; 10 positions agree with TRBD2. The V and J ends lost 5 bases and 0 bases, in that order; junction bases with no gene match: 4. Germline CDR1 SEHNR, CDR2 FQNEAQ (reference sequence). The CDR3 runs to 16 residues. CDR3: CASSPLAGVAKNIQYF. CDR3 sequence (DNA): TGTGCCAGCAGCCCTCTAGCGGGAGTAGCCAAAAACATTCAGTACTTC.